Following are 31 T cell receptor beta chains from one sample sequenced in a study of blood T cell repertoires in COVID-19. Clones were sequenced by immunoSEQ multiplex PCR, and TCRdb holds only the in-frame ones, with some missing. This sample has about 410,000 clones; roughly 89% occur once, and the top ten carry about 1.7%. Sequencing used PBMCs or T cells enriched from blood (not recorded which). The receptor set was obtained from a woman aged 30 to 39 who had recovered from COVID-19.

The chain uses TRBV7-9 and TRBJ1-5; 9 nucleotides match TRBD1. CDR3 length: 18 amino acids. Germline CDR1 reads SEHNR; CDR2 reads FQNEAQ (reference sequence). Trimming removed 1 base from V and 4 bases from J; junction bases left unmatched: 11. The CDR3 protein is CASSLGVLRTGVNQPQHF. CDR3 sequence (DNA): TGTGCCAGCAGCTTAGGAGTACTCCGGACAGGGGTGAATCAGCCCCAGCATTTT.

The J gene is TRBJ1-1, the V gene TRBV18, with D unclear. The germline gives CDR1 KGHSH, CDR2 LQKENI. V lost 5 bases and J 2 bases, leaving 15 bases between the germline ends. The CDR3 covers 15 residues. CDR3 coding DNA: TGTGCCAGCTCATTACCTGGACTGAGAAACACTGAAGCTTTCTTT. Translation: CASSLPGLRNTEAFF.

The chain combines TRBV6-2 or TRBV6-3 with TRBJ1-2, with 7 nucleotides matching TRBD1. CDR3 length: 16 amino acids. Germline V CDR1 and CDR2: MNHEY, SVGEGT. With 6 bases clipped from V and 4 bases from J, the junction kept 14 bases outside the gene matches. The CDR3 reads CASSQLRTGGLYGYTF. The DNA for the CDR3 is TGTGCCAGCAGCCAACTTCGGACAGGAGGTCTCTATGGCTACACCTTC.

The chain uses TRBV6-4 and TRBJ1-2; D perhaps matches TRBD1 (6 bases). The V end was cut by 4 bases, the J end by 6 bases, with 15 bases between. This CDR3 is built from 14 residues. Germline assignment: CDR1 MRHNA and CDR2 SNTAGT. The CDR3 region is CASSAQPDSNGYTF. For the CDR3, the DNA is TGTGCCAGCAGTGCCCAACCGGACAGCAATGGCTACACCTTC.

The rearrangement joins TRBV6-5 to TRBJ1-3; D is possibly TRBD1 (6 bases). The CDR3 loop spans 14 amino acids. Deletions cut 6 bases from V and 2 bases from J, with 11 bases between. Germline V CDR1 and CDR2: MNHEY, SVGAGI. The CDR3 DNA follows: TGTGCCAGCAGGCAACAGGGAGCTGGAAACACCATATATTTT. Its protein product is CASRQQGAGNTIYF.

This chain joins TRBV7-3 and TRBJ1-1; 7 bases fit TRBD1. The CDR3 has 14 residues. Germline loops: CDR1 SGHTA, CDR2 FQGTGA. V gave up 6 bases and J gave up 1 base; unmatched junction bases: 5. CDR3 bases: TGTGCCAGCAGTTTTCAGGGGGAGAACACTGAAGCTTTCTTT. Translation gives CASSFQGENTEAFF.

The gene calls are TRBV5-6 and TRBJ2-3; D gene uncertain. Between the trimmed V and J ends, which lost 1 base and 2 bases, there was a span of 11 bases. Germline CDR1 reads SGHDT; CDR2 reads YYEEEE. The CDR3 consists of 15 residues. The CDR3 DNA reads as TGTGCCAGCAGCTTGCCCTCCCTCCTCACAGATACGCAGTATTTT. Its translation: CASSLPSLLTDTQYF.

The chain carries TRBV29-1 and TRBJ2-1, with TRBD2 as a possible D gene (5 bases). From germline, CDR1 is SQVTM and CDR2 ANQGSEA. Deletions cut 6 bases from V and 3 bases from J, with 9 bases between. The CDR3 is made up of 12 amino acids. The CDR3 coding sequence is TGCAGCGTCAAGCGGTACTACAATGAGCAGTTCTTC. Translation: CSVKRYYNEQFF.

The chain employs TRBV25-1 and TRBJ1-2; 7 nucleotides line up with TRBD1. The trim removed 6 bases at V and 4 bases at J, leaving 2 bases unmatched. Germline V gene data show CDR1 as MGHDK and CDR2 as SYGVNS. The CDR3 has 12 amino acids. The CDR3 loop is CASSGTVYGYTF. In nucleotides, the CDR3 is TGTGCCAGCAGCGGGACAGTCTATGGCTACACCTTC.

The rearrangement uses TRBV21-1 and TRBJ1-5; TRBD1, as called in the table, went unchecked against the DNA. TRBV21-1 is tagged as a pseudogene. This CDR3 spans 23 amino acids. CDR3 DNA sequence: TGTGCCAGCAGACATACAATAGGGGACAGGGGTTCCCTGGGTAATAGTGGCAATCAGCCCCAGCATTTT. This translates into CASRHTIGDRGSLGNSGNQPQHF.

J is TRBJ2-7 and V is TRBV10-2; a weak D match, TRBD2 (6 bases). Germline-derived CDR1 and CDR2 are WSHSY and SAAADI. This CDR3 is built from 14 residues. The germline V and J ends were trimmed by 8 bases and 4 bases, with 18 bases remaining between them. CDR3 region: CASRLGGEEYEQYF. The CDR3 nucleotides read TGCGCCAGCCGTTTAGGTGGGGAGGAATACGAGCAGTACTTC.

The chain uses TRBV2 and TRBJ2-5; tentative D call: TRBD2 (6 bases). In germline, CDR1 is SNHLY, CDR2 FYNNEI. The CDR3 extends over 13 amino acids. Trimming took off 4 bases at V and 2 bases at J, with 8 bases between the two ends. The CDR3 DNA sequence: TGTGCCAGCAGTGCGGCGGGGCAAGAGACCCAGTACTTC. Translation: CASSAAGQETQYF.

This clone showed up just a few times. The chain couples TRBV5-1 to TRBJ1-2; 8 bases fit TRBD1. The trim removed 3 bases at V and 3 bases at J, leaving 4 bases unmatched. The germline CDR1 and CDR2 sequences are SGHRS and YFSETQ. The CDR3 has 14 residues. The CDR3 spells CASSSDREDYGYTF. Written as DNA, the CDR3 is TGCGCCAGCAGCTCGGACAGGGAAGACTATGGCTACACCTTC.

Details on this clone: A far larger clone lies a single base away; this is likely a read error. This chain links TRBV13 with TRBJ2-7, with 8 nucleotides matching TRBD1. After removal of 5 bases from V and 3 bases from J, the junction contained 6 bases not matched to a gene. Germline values: CDR1 PRHDT, CDR2 FYEKMQ (reference sequence). The CDR3 totals 14 residues. The CDR3 reads CASSPGTGNYEQYF. In DNA form, the CDR3 reads TGTGCCAGCAGCCCAGGGACAGGAAACTACGAGCAGTACTTC.

V and J are TRBV6-5 and TRBJ1-5; tentative D call: TRBD1 (6 bases). The ends were cut back, 5 bases at V and 6 bases at J, with 14 bases in the middle. Germline values: CDR1 MNHEY, CDR2 SVGAGI. The CDR3 extends over 14 amino acids. The CDR3, as DNA: TGTGCCAGCAGTCGCGACAGGTCTAGTCAGCCCCAGCATTTT. Protein product: CASSRDRSSQPQHF.

The chain combines TRBV7-9 with TRBJ2-2, with D perhaps matching TRBD1 (6 bases). Germline V gene sequence: CDR1 SEHNR, CDR2 FQNEAQ (reference sequence). Deletions cut 5 bases from V and 5 bases from J, with 15 bases between. The CDR3 has 15 residues. CDR3 region: CASSPWQGRTGELFF. In DNA, the CDR3 is TGTGCCAGCAGCCCCTGGCAGGGGCGAACCGGGGAGCTGTTTTTT.

This clone was detected once. The chain uses TRBV3-1 (or the pseudogene TRBV3-2) and TRBJ2-1, with 14 positions matching TRBD2. Per the germline V gene, CDR1 is LGHDT and CDR2 is YNNKEL (reference sequence). CDR3 size: 15 residues. J gave up 9 bases and V 4 bases, and 5 bases lay outside the gene matches. The DNA for the CDR3 is TGTGCCAGCAGCCCCACGGGACTAGCGGGAGCTGAGCAGTTCTTC. Translated: CASSPTGLAGAEQFF.

The chain couples TRBV19 to TRBJ2-7, with D possibly TRBD2 on 6 matching bases. Trimming removed 2 bases at V and 6 bases at J, with 20 bases between. The CDR3 is made up of 16 amino acids. In germline, CDR1 is LNHDA, CDR2 SQIVND (reference sequence). The CDR3 loop reads CASSIRTGVSLFEQYF. The CDR3 DNA reads as TGTGCCAGTAGTATAAGAACGGGGGTTTCGCTCTTCGAGCAGTACTTC. The full variable domain, in which reference TRBV19 and TRBJ2-7 provide the parts outside the CDR3, is DGGITQSPKYLFRKEGQNVTLSCEQNLNHDAMYWYRQDPGQGLRLIYYSQIVNDFQKGDIAEGYSVSREKKESFPLTVTSAQKNPTAFYLCASSIRTGVSLFEQYFGPGTRLTVT.

The V call is TRBV19, the J call TRBJ2-7, with 11 bases matching TRBD2. The CDR3 is 14 amino acids. V was pared by 9 bases and J by 1 base, with 5 bases of the junction left unmatched. Germline values: CDR1 LNHDA, CDR2 SQIVND (reference sequence). DNA for the CDR3: TGTGCCAGCACTACTAGCGGGGGATCCTACGAGCAGTACTTC. Protein sequence: CASTTSGGSYEQYF.

A single count supports this clone. This chain connects TRBV21-1 to TRBJ2-7; TRBD1, the table's D call, was not compared with the DNA. TRBV21-1 is labeled a pseudogene. CDR3 size: 16 residues. This chain's CDR3 is CASSKAIGQGRAEQYF. The DNA of the CDR3 is TGTGCCAGCAGCAAAGCGATAGGACAGGGGAGGGCCGAGCAGTACTTC.

This clone has a handful of counts. The rearrangement links TRBV12-3 or TRBV12-4 to TRBJ1-2; 10 bases are shared with TRBD1. The CDR3 has 13 amino acids. The V segment lost 6 bases and the J segment 3 bases; nucleotides outside the gene matches: 1. The CDR3 nucleotides read TGTGCCAGCAGGGACAGGGGGGACTATGGCTACACCTTC. Protein product: CASRDRGDYGYTF.

This clone has just a few counts. This chain connects TRBV28 to TRBJ1-5; possibly TRBD1 for D (5 bases). In germline, CDR1 is MDHEN, CDR2 SYDVKM. The CDR3 loop spans 16 amino acids. The V end was cut by 10 bases, the J end by 1 base, with 20 bases between. The CDR3 is CATGNRGSMSNQPQHF. The CDR3 nucleotides are TGTGCCACAGGTAATAGGGGAAGTATGAGCAATCAGCCCCAGCATTTT. Complete variable domain (other parts from reference TRBV28 and TRBJ1-5): DVKVTQSSRYLVKRTGEKVFLECVQDMDHENMFWYRQDPGLGLRLIYFSYDVKMKEKGDIPEGYSVSREKKERFSLILESASTNQTSMYLCATGNRGSMSNQPQHFGDGTRLSIL.

V usage is TRBV6-5 and J usage is TRBJ1-1, with D maybe TRBD1 (6 bases). The CDR3 has 16 amino acids. V lost 4 bases and J lost 1, with 16 bases in between. Germline V gene sequence: CDR1 MNHEY, CDR2 SVGAGI. The CDR3 is CASSSPGGGGNTEAFF. The CDR3 DNA follows: TGTGCCAGCAGTTCCCCGGGGGGCGGAGGGAACACTGAAGCTTTCTTT.

The table lists this clone with a count of one. This sequence joins TRBV6-5 and TRBJ1-1; 7 bases are a match to TRBD1. The ends lost 6 bases at V and 11 bases at J; junction bases unmatched: 12. The germline CDR1 and CDR2 sequences are MNHEY and SVGAGI. The CDR3 extends over 13 amino acids. DNA for the CDR3: TGTGCCAGCAGCCAGGGGGGTCTATCTTTGGCTTTCTTT. It is translated as CASSQGGLSLAFF.

The rearrangement uses TRBV7-9 and TRBJ1-2; D unclear. Germline CDR1 reads SEHNR; CDR2 reads FQNEAQ (reference sequence). The CDR3 loop spans 12 amino acids. Trimming took off 8 bases at V and 7 bases at J, with 14 bases between the two ends. In DNA, the CDR3 is TGTGCCAGCTTTATAACGGGGTCTGGCTACACCTTC. Its translation is CASFITGSGYTF.

The V and J genes are TRBV10-3 and TRBJ1-3, with D possibly being TRBD1 (6 bases). V dropped 6 bases and J dropped 0 bases, with 12 bases sitting between them. This CDR3 contains 15 residues. The germline CDR1 and CDR2 sequences are ENHRY and SYGVKD. In nucleotides, the CDR3 is TGTGCCATCAGCCGGGACACGAACTCTGGAAACACCATATATTTT. This gives the protein CAISRDTNSGNTIYF.

The chain couples TRBV5-4 to TRBJ2-7; 8 nucleotides agree with TRBD2. The germline V gene has CDR1 SGHNT and CDR2 YYREEE (reference sequence). This CDR3 is 14 amino acids long. The V gene end was trimmed by 3 bases and the J gene end by 3 bases; junction bases not matched to a gene: 5. CDR3 sequence (DNA): TGTGCCAGCAGCTCTGGCGGGGGGCACTACGAGCAGTACTTC. It translates to CASSSGGGHYEQYF.

The V and J genes are TRBV7-6 and TRBJ1-1; 7 positions agree with TRBD1. This CDR3 has 16 residues. V shed 1 base and J 5 bases; nucleotides not matched to a gene: 10. CDR1 and CDR2 (germline): SGHVS, FNYEAQ. The CDR3 loop reads CASSLVGTGVGTEAFF. DNA of the CDR3: TGTGCCAGCAGCTTAGTTGGTACAGGGGTTGGGACTGAAGCTTTCTTT. The variable domain in full, completed from reference TRBV7-6 and TRBJ1-1, reads GAGVSQSPRYKVTKRGQDVALRCDPISGHVSLYWYRQALGQGPEFLTYFNYEAQQDKSGLPNDRFSAERPEGSISTLTIQRTEQRDSAMYRCASSLVGTGVGTEAFFGQGTRLTVV.

This chain links TRBV18 with TRBJ2-1; possibly TRBD1 for D (6 bases). This CDR3 region has 17 residues. The germline V and J ends were trimmed by 0 bases and 6 bases, with 18 bases remaining between them. The V gene's germline CDR1 is KGHSH and CDR2 LQKENI. The CDR3 reads CASSPPTEQGMSNEQFF. In DNA form, the CDR3 reads TGTGCCAGCTCACCACCGACTGAACAGGGTATGTCCAATGAGCAGTTCTTC.

The chain links TRBV7-2 to TRBJ1-2; D possibly corresponds to TRBD1 (5 bases). The V end was cut by 0 bases, the J end by 4 bases, with 12 bases between. CDR1 and CDR2 from the germline V gene are SGHTA and FQGNSA. The CDR3 covers 15 residues. The CDR3 here is CASSLAFDRSYGYTF. CDR3 in DNA: TGTGCCAGCAGCTTAGCCTTCGACAGATCCTATGGCTACACCTTC. The variable domain in full, completed from reference TRBV7-2 and TRBJ1-2, reads GAGVSQSPSNKVTEKGKDVELRCDPISGHTALYWYRQSLGQGLEFLIYFQGNSAPDKSGLPSDRFSAERTGGSVSTLTIQRTQQEDSAVYLCASSLAFDRSYGYTFGSGTRLTVV.

The chain employs TRBV11-2 and TRBJ1-4, with 9 bases matching TRBD1. The CDR3 runs 17 residues. Trimming at V came to 3 bases and at J to 4 bases, leaving 9 bases not matched to a gene. The germline V gene has CDR1 SGHAT and CDR2 FQNNGV. The CDR3 sequence is CASSFPGQGAGNEKLFF. As DNA, the CDR3 is TGTGCCAGCAGCTTCCCGGGACAGGGCGCGGGTAATGAAAAACTGTTTTTT.